This T cell receptor (beta chain) emerged from a study of stem cell transplantation in POMP-related autoinflammatory disease. The germline CDR1 and CDR2 sequences are MDHEN and SYDVKM. The V and J ends lost 5 bases and 2 bases respectively, with 3 bases between them. CDR3 size: 11 residues. The study's findings and limits: Patients with PRAID showed a restricted number of unique TRB V-J gene pairings. In patients with PRAID, every analyzed T-cell subset tended to show lower diversity and higher clonality.

In the case of this clone: Its antigen is currently unknown.

Sequencing used immunoSEQ multiplex PCR; TCRdb keeps in-frame clones, though not all of them. The data show 11,000 or so clones, with around nine tenths seen just once and under 55% held by the top ten. The V gene is TRBV28, the J gene TRBJ1-1; D remains ambiguous. The material sequenced was CD8+ T cells from PBMCs, taken before stem cell transplantation. This clonotype was obtained from a human donor with POMP-related autoinflammation and immune dysregulation (PRAID). CDR3 loop: CASSANTEAFF. The DNA of the CDR3 is TGTGCCAGCAGTGCTAACACTGAAGCTTTCTTT.